This T cell receptor (beta chain) comes out of a study of T cell responses to AZD1222 COVID-19 vaccine. The germline V gene has CDR1 PRHDT and CDR2 FYEKMQ (reference sequence). V lost 5 bases to trimming and J lost 0 bases, with 13 bases between them. The CDR3 is 16 amino acids. Study observations and caveats: Repertoire sampling was restricted to post-peak T cell response timepoints. Possibly, clonal diversity was underestimated; donors were largely white British and included more females.

Only in-frame clones appear in the TCRdb table, and some are missing; sequencing was by immunoSEQ multiplex PCR. In the table there are 85,000 to 110,000 clones, roughly 91% of which are singletons. Remarks on this clone: No antigen is known for it.

This clonotype was obtained from an adult in good health. Sample: peripheral blood, taken on day 0 of AZD1222 vaccination. The chain links TRBV13 to TRBJ2-2; tentative D call: TRBD1 (6 bases). The CDR3 bases are TGTGCCAGCAGCGAGGCAGGGGTTACGAACACCGGGGAGCTGTTTTTT. This gives the protein CASSEAGVTNTGELFF.